A single sample gave rise to the 18 T cell receptor beta chains below, sequenced in a study of T cell repertoires in cytomegalovirus infection. Each CDR3 protein is one row after TCRdb ran MiXCR on the reads. The table lists 200,000 to 250,000 distinct CDR3 sequences, approximately 13% of them singletons. Sequencing was performed on PBMCs. These receptors all stem from a human donor in good health (CMV status not recorded). Some clones in this sample may be carry-over from other donors' samples.

V usage is TRBV24-1 and J usage is TRBJ2-7, with D perhaps TRBD1 (7 bases). Germline lookup yields CDR1 KGHDR and CDR2 SFDVKD. CDR3 length equals 15 residues. Trimming stripped 7 bases from V and 3 bases from J, with 18 bases between. The CDR3 reads CATSSGDSPYYEQYF. The CDR3 DNA sequence: TGTGCCACCAGCTCGGGGGACAGCCCGTACTACGAGCAGTACTTC.

In this sample, this clonotype turned up many times. This CDR3 reads CASSPPTRKNTEAFF. In nucleotides, the CDR3 is TGTGCCAGCAGCCCCCCGACGAGGAAGAACACTGAAGCTTTCTTT. This chain connects TRBV27 to TRBJ1-1; D gene unclear. The CDR3 is 15 residues long. CDR1 is MNHEY, CDR2 SMNVEV, per germline (reference sequence). Trimming stripped 6 bases from V and 1 base from J, with 15 bases between.

This clonotype was recorded at least ten times. The chain uses TRBV12-3 or TRBV12-4 and TRBJ2-4, with no clear D. Deletions cut 1 base from V and 6 bases from J, with 7 bases between. The CDR3 sequence is 13 residues long. CDR3 loop: CASSLVAGNIQYF. In DNA form, the CDR3 reads TGTGCCAGCAGTTTAGTGGCCGGAAACATTCAGTACTTC.

This clonotype was observed a handful of times. V and J are TRBV2 and TRBJ1-6; perhaps TRBD1 as D (5 bases). The germline gives CDR1 SNHLY, CDR2 FYNNEI. The CDR3 consists of 16 residues. Trimming took off 6 bases at V and 0 bases at J, with 12 bases between the two ends. CDR3 nucleotides: TGTGCCAGCAGGGGACCCACGAGCTCCTATAATTCACCCCTCCACTTT. It codes for CASRGPTSSYNSPLHF.

The chain recombines TRBV9 with TRBJ1-1, with 8 nucleotides matching TRBD1. Looked up from germline, CDR1 is SGDLS and CDR2 is YYNGEE. J was trimmed by 4 bases and V by 4 bases; bases with no gene match: 9. The CDR3 has 15 amino acids. This chain's CDR3 is CASSPNSGQGTEAFF. For the CDR3, the DNA is TGTGCCAGCAGCCCCAATTCAGGACAGGGCACTGAAGCTTTCTTT.

At least ten counts were recorded for this clonotype. The genes are TRBV7-9 and TRBJ1-4; TRBD1 matches 7 bases. Germline V gene data show CDR1 as SEHNR and CDR2 as FQNEAQ (reference sequence). The length of the CDR3 is 16 residues. Losses at the gene ends were 1 base for V and 0 bases for J; bases not matched to a gene: 2. CDR3 region: CASSLGTGATNEKLFF. For the CDR3, the DNA is TGTGCCAGCAGCTTAGGGACAGGCGCAACTAATGAAAAACTGTTTTTT. The full variable domain, rest sourced from reference TRBV7-9 and TRBJ1-4, is DTGVSQNPRHKITKRGQNVTFRCDPISEHNRLYWYRQTLGQGPEFLTYFQNEAQLEKSRLLSDRFSAERPKGSFSTLEIQRTEQGDSAMYLCASSLGTGATNEKLFFGSGTQLSVL.

This clonotype was seen many times. The chain employs TRBV7-2 and TRBJ2-6; D is ambiguous. V lost 2 bases, J lost 2 bases, and 7 bases lay in between. CDR3 length: 15 amino acids. CDR1 is SGHTA and CDR2 is FQGNSA in the germline V gene. This chain's CDR3 is CASSLRTPGANVLTF. In DNA, the CDR3 is TGTGCCAGCAGCTTAAGGACCCCTGGGGCCAACGTCCTGACTTTC.

This clonotype was counted at least ten times. The rearrangement links TRBV12-3 or TRBV12-4 to TRBJ1-1; no reliable D call. The V end was cut by 3 bases, the J end by 6 bases, with 8 bases between. The CDR3 length is 12 residues. The CDR3 spells CASSFPAAEAFF. CDR3 sequence (DNA): TGTGCCAGCAGTTTCCCCGCGGCTGAAGCTTTCTTT.

In this sample, this clonotype turned up a few times. The J gene is TRBJ2-5, the V gene TRBV20-1, with a tentative D call TRBD2 (6 bases). V was trimmed by 0 bases and J by 2 bases, leaving 13 bases between them. The CDR3 is made up of 15 amino acids. Germline CDR1 is DFQATT and CDR2 is SNEGSKA (reference sequence). The CDR3 loop is CSARDSGSGQETQYF. CDR3 nucleotide sequence: TGCAGTGCTAGAGATTCCGGGAGCGGGCAAGAGACCCAGTACTTC.

This clonotype has just a few counts. The chain couples TRBV2 to TRBJ1-4, with 9 bases fitting TRBD1. CDR1 and CDR2 from the germline V gene are SNHLY and FYNNEI. This CDR3 contains 15 residues. Trimming cost V 7 bases and J 0 bases; bases outside gene matches: 3. Written as DNA, the CDR3 is TGTGCCAGCAAAAGACAGGGGGCAACTAATGAAAAACTGTTTTTT. It encodes CASKRQGATNEKLFF.

The table lists this clonotype with a few counts. The rearrangement uses TRBV6-5 and TRBJ2-3; 15 bases are a match to TRBD2. V dropped 0 bases and J dropped 4; count of bases not matched to a gene: 8. CDR3 length: 19 residues. Germline CDR1 and CDR2: MNHEY and SVGAGI. The CDR3 nucleotides read TGTGCCAGCAGTTACTCGCCGGGACTAGCGGGGGGCCCACCAGATACGCAGTATTTT. Translating gives CASSYSPGLAGGPPDTQYF.

This clonotype was recorded at least ten times. The gene calls are TRBV7-2 and TRBJ2-5, with 9 bases aligning to TRBD2. CDR3 length equals 16 residues. The germline V gene encodes CDR1 SGHTA and CDR2 FQGNSA. Unmatched junction bases numbered 6, after V lost 0 bases and J lost 4 bases. The CDR3 here is CASSLAWGGGGETQYF. The CDR3 DNA reads TGTGCCAGCAGCTTAGCGTGGGGCGGGGGGGGAGAGACCCAGTACTTC.

This clonotype was counted at least ten times. The chain carries TRBV25-1 and TRBJ2-1; 7 bases agree with TRBD1. Germline lookup yields CDR1 MGHDK and CDR2 SYGVNS. Losses at the gene ends were 4 bases for V and 2 bases for J; bases not matched to a gene: 5. CDR3 size: 15 residues. This CDR3 is CASSGKQGTYNEQFF. CDR3 sequence (DNA): TGTGCCAGCAGTGGTAAACAGGGGACCTACAATGAGCAGTTCTTC.

As for this clonotype: A much larger clone lies one base from this, so it may be a read error. The chain uses TRBV6-8 and TRBJ1-2, with a weak D call TRBD1 (5 bases). CDR1 is MNHGY, CDR2 SAAAGT, per germline. V was shortened by 7 bases and J by 4 bases, with 16 bases between the two germline ends. CDR3 length: 14 residues. The CDR3 coding sequence is TGTGCCAGCATGGGGCACCTCCCCTTCTATGGCTACACCTTC. Translation gives CASMGHLPFYGYTF.

This clonotype has at least ten counts. The genes are TRBV6-2 or TRBV6-3 and TRBJ2-3; tentative D call: TRBD1 (5 bases). The V gene's germline CDR1 is MNHEY and CDR2 SVGEGT. The V gene lost 7 bases and the J gene lost 1 base, with 15 bases spanning the gap. The CDR3 is made up of 15 amino acids. CDR3 region: CASTTLGLRTDTQYF. CDR3 bases: TGTGCCAGCACCACGTTGGGGCTACGCACAGATACGCAGTATTTT.

This clonotype was recorded at least ten times. A junction boundary mismatches the germline segment, possibly from a read error. In DNA, the CDR3 is TGTGCCAGCAGCCCCCGGACAGGGGCCAGCTTC. Amino acids: CASSPRTGASF. This chain connects TRBV7-2 to TRBJ1-2; 9 bases fit TRBD1. Germline V lookup: CDR1 SGHTA, CDR2 FQGNSA. CDR3 length: 11 amino acids.

The chain combines TRBV18 with TRBJ1-5; TRBD1 matches at 7 bases. Germline CDR1 is KGHSH and CDR2 is LQKENI. J was trimmed by 7 bases and V by 2 bases; bases with no gene match: 5. The CDR3 consists of 14 residues. The CDR3 DNA is TGTGCCAGCTCACCATCAGGGGGGGGCCAGCCCCAGCATTTT. Translating gives CASSPSGGGQPQHF.

This clonotype was picked up many times. The V and J genes are TRBV6-5 and TRBJ1-3; 8 bases are shared with TRBD1. Germline V gene data show CDR1 as MNHEY and CDR2 as SVGAGI. V shed 0 bases and J 4 bases; nucleotides not matched to a gene: 8. The CDR3 extends over 17 amino acids. The CDR3: CASSYSRTGTGGNTIYF. The CDR3 DNA follows: TGTGCCAGCAGTTACTCTAGGACAGGGACGGGAGGAAACACCATATATTTT.